Each of the 10 T cell receptor beta chains below was sequenced from the same sample in a study of regulatory T cells in long-lasting Graves disease. This sample's time point: newly diagnosed GD, antithyroid drugs for less than 3 months. With RNA extracted from PBMCs as input, the TCR library was made. CDR3-region Arm-PCR and iRepertoire HTBI primers produced the TCR beta libraries. TCRdb reanalysed the multiplex PCR reads using MiXCR and keeps one entry per CDR3 protein. The sample carries around 500,000 distinct CDR3 sequences, more than 10% recorded once. The sample was also reused in another study, on T cells in Graves' hyperthyroidism and ophthalmopathy.

The input for sequencing was peripheral blood mononuclear cells (PBMCs), taken at new diagnosis, from a patient treated with antithyroid drugs. The source of these receptors is a woman aged 30 to 39 with Graves disease.

V and J are TRBV7-2 and TRBJ1-5; D might be TRBD1 (5 bases). The CDR3 is 15 residues long. Trimming took 1 base from V and 4 from J, leaving 11 bases between them. Germline CDR1 reads SGHTA; CDR2 reads FQGNSA. CDR3 sequence (DNA): TGTGCCAGCAGCTTAGAAGTGACAGTTAATCAGCCCCAGCATTTT. It codes for CASSLEVTVNQPQHF.

This clonotype was observed many times. The V and J genes are TRBV30 and TRBJ2-7; D call uncertain. Germline values: CDR1 GTSNPN, CDR2 SVGIG (reference sequence). The V end lost 1 base, the J end lost 3 bases, and 13 bases lay between the germline ends. The CDR3 has 14 amino acids. The CDR3 DNA sequence: TGTGCCTGGAGTGATAAATGGGCCCGCTACGAGCAGTACTTC. Translated, it gives CAWSDKWARYEQYF.

This clonotype was recorded at least ten times. At one boundary the junction diverges from the germline segment, which might be a read error. The chain joins TRBV15 to TRBJ1-1; 7 bases align to TRBD1. The CDR3 consists of 15 residues. Germline loops: CDR1 LNHNV, CDR2 YYDKDF (reference sequence). The CDR3 DNA sequence: TGTGCCACCAGCGGAGACAGGGCTGGGAACACTGAAGCTTTCTTT. Residues: CATSGDRAGNTEAFF.

At least ten counts were recorded for this clonotype. This rearrangement joins TRBV29-1 to TRBJ2-7; TRBD2 matches 7 bases. The CDR3 runs 14 residues. Germline V gives CDR1 SQVTM, CDR2 ANQGSEA. V dropped 6 bases and J dropped 0; count of bases not matched to a gene: 8. The CDR3 reads CSVGGTASSYEQYF. CDR3 coding DNA: TGCAGCGTGGGGGGGACGGCGAGCTCCTACGAGCAGTACTTC.

This clonotype has at least ten counts. V usage is TRBV6-2 or TRBV6-3 and J usage is TRBJ2-1; D tentatively reads TRBD1 or TRBD2 (5 bases each). Germline V gives CDR1 MNHEY, CDR2 SVGEGT. This CDR3 contains 16 residues. V was pared by 5 bases and J by 3 bases, with 17 bases between. CDR3 sequence: CASSPGAAAFYNEQFF. The CDR3 region has the DNA TGTGCCAGCAGTCCCGGGGCCGCGGCCTTCTACAATGAGCAGTTCTTC.

The J gene is TRBJ2-7, the V gene TRBV2; no firm D call. The CDR3 is made up of 15 amino acids. Trimming removed 5 bases at V and 6 bases at J, with 20 bases between. Germline CDR1 SNHLY, CDR2 FYNNEI. CDR3 region: CASSTRPRYFREQYV. As DNA, the CDR3 is TGTGCCAGCAGTACCCGGCCACGTTACTTTCGCGAGCAGTACGTC.

This clonotype has more than one count but fewer than ten. V and J are TRBV15 and TRBJ2-5; D is unclear. This CDR3 region has 15 residues. The germline CDR1 and CDR2 sequences are LNHNV and YYDKDF (reference sequence). Trimming removed 0 bases from V and 2 bases from J, with 10 bases in between. CDR3 region: CATSRDIMGQETQYF. The CDR3 DNA sequence: TGTGCCACCAGCAGAGATATCATGGGGCAAGAGACCCAGTACTTC.

The table lists this clonotype with many counts. The chain links TRBV20-1 to TRBJ2-7, with no clear D. Germline CDR1 and CDR2: DFQATT and SNEGSKA (reference sequence). The CDR3 totals 18 residues. The V gene lost 0 bases and the J gene lost 4 bases, with 25 bases spanning the gap. The CDR3 spells CSARDSSALKDNPYEQYF. The CDR3 nucleotides are TGCAGTGCTAGAGATAGTTCGGCCCTGAAGGATAATCCTTACGAGCAGTACTTC.

A remark on this clonotype: A much larger clone differs from this one at a single base, so this may be a read error. The rearrangement uses TRBV10-3 and TRBJ2-2; a weak D match, TRBD2 (5 bases). The CDR3 has 12 amino acids. Germline V gene data show CDR1 as ENHRY and CDR2 as SYGVKD. CDR3 loop: CAINNSTGELLF. CDR3 DNA: TGTGCCATCAATAACAGCACCGGGGAGCTGCTTTTT.

This clonotype came up many times. The chain combines TRBV28 with TRBJ2-7; no clear D gene. Per germline, CDR1 MDHEN and CDR2 SYDVKM. V was clipped by 6 bases and J by 2 bases, with 8 bases between them. This CDR3 is 12 amino acids long. CDR3 amino acids: CASRTPPYEQYF. The CDR3, as DNA: TGTGCCAGCAGGACACCGCCCTACGAGCAGTACTTC.